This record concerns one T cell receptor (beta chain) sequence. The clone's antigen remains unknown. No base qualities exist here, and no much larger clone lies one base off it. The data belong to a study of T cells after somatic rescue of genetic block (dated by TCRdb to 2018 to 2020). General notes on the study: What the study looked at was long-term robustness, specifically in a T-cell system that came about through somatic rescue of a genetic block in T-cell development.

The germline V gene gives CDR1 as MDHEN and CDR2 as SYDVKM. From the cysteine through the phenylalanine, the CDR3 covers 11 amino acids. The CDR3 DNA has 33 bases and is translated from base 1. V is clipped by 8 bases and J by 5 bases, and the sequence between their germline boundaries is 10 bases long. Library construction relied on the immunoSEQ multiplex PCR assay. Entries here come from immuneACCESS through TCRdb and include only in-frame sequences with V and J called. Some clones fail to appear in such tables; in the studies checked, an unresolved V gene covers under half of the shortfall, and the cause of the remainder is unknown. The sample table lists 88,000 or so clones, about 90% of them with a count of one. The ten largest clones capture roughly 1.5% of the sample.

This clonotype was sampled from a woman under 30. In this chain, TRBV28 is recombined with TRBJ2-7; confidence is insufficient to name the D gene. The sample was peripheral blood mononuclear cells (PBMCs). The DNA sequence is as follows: TGTGCCAGCCGGCTGGACCACGAGCAGTACTTC. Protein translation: CASRLDHEQYF.